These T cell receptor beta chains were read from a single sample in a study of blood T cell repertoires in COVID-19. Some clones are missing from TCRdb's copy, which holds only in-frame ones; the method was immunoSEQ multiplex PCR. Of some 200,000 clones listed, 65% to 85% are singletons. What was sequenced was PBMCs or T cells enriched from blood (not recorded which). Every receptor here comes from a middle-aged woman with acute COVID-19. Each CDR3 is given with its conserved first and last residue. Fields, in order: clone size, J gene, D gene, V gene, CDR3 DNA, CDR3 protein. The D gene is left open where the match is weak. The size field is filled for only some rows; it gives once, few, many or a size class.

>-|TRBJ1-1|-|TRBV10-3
TGTGCCATCAGTCGGACAGTGGTTGAAGCTTTCTTT
CAISRTVVEAFF
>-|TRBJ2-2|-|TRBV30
TGTGCCTGGAGTGGACTTAAGGAAACCGGGGAGCTGTTTTTT
CAWSGLKETGELFF
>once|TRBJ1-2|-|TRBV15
TGTGCCACCGGACGAGACAGATTTAACTATGGCTACACCTTC
CATGRDRFNYGYTF
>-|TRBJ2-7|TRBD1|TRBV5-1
TGCGCCAGCAGCCCGACAGGGGTTGGCGAGCAGTACTTC
CASSPTGVGEQYF
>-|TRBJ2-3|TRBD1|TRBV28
TGTGCCAGCAGTTTAAGGGGGCCTGGAACAGATACGCAGTATTTT
CASSLRGPGTDTQYF
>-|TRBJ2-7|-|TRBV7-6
TGTGCCAGCAGTAAGGACAGCGGGGCTTCCTACGAGCAGTACTTC
CASSKDSGASYEQYF
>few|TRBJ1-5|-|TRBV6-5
TGTGCCAGCAGTTACGGGGGGATGGGCAATCAGCCCCAGCATTTT
CASSYGGMGNQPQHF
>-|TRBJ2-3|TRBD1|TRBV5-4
TGTGCCAGCAGCCAAAAAAGACAGGGGGCGGGAGATACGCAGTATTTT
CASSQKRQGAGDTQYF
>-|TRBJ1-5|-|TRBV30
TGTGCCTGGGGTACCTCTGGACACCCCTATCAGCCCCAGCATTTT
CAWGTSGHPYQPQHF
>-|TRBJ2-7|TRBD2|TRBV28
TGTGCCATTCTAGACCCGGGACTAGCGGGGGTTGAGCAGTACTTC
CAILDPGLAGVEQYF
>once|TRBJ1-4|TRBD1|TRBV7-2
TGTGCCAGCAGCCAGGGGGGACAGGGTAATGAAAAACTGTTTTTT
CASSQGGQGNEKLFF
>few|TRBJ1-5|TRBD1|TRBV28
TGTGCCAGCAGTTTCCTAGGACAGGGTAAGGATCAGCCCCAGCATTTT
CASSFLGQGKDQPQHF
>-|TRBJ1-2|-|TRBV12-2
TGTGCAAGTCGCTTAAGGCGTGGCAGGGATGGATATGGCTACACCTTC
CASRLRRGRDGYGYTF
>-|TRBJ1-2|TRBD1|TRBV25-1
TGTGCCAGCAAACGGGACAGTGGAGGCTATGGCTACACCTTC
CASKRDSGGYGYTF
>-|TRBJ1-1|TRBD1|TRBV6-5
TGTGCCAGCAGGGGGACAGCCCGTGAAGCTTTCTTT
CASRGTAREAFF
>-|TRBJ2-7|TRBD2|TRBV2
TGTGCCAGCAGTCCAACCGGGACTAGTTACCACGAGCAGTACTTC
CASSPTGTSYHEQYF
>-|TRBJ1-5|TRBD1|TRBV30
TGTGCCCAGGACAGGGGGTCCTATAGCAATCAGCCCCAGCATTTT
CAQDRGSYSNQPQHF
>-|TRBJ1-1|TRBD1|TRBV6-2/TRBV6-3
TGTGCCAGCAGCCGACAGGGGGCTCGGGGGATGAACACTGAAGCTTTCTTT
CASSRQGARGMNTEAFF
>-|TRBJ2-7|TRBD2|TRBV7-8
TGTGCCAGCAGCTTAAGCGGGGGGTCCTCCTACGAGCAGTACTTC
CASSLSGGSSYEQYF
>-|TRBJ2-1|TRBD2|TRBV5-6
TGTGCCAGCAGCTCACCGGGACTAGCTAAGATATCGATCAATGAGCAGTTCTTC
CASSSPGLAKISINEQFF
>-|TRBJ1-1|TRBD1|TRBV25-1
TGTGCCAGCAGTGAAGACAGGGACACTGAAGCTTTCTTT
CASSEDRDTEAFF
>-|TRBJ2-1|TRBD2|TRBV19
TGTGCCAGTAGTATAGTTAGCGGGGGGTTTAATGAGCAGTTCTTC
CASSIVSGGFNEQFF
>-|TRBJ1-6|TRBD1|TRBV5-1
TGCGCCAGCAGCCTAAATGACAGGGGACGGAATTCACCCCTCCACTTT
CASSLNDRGRNSPLHF
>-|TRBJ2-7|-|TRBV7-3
TGTGCCAGCAGCTTAAATCGCGGCCGAGAGCAGTACTTC
CASSLNRGREQYF
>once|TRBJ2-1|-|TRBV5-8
TGTGCCAGCAGCTTGGGGGCAGGGGTCCACAATGAGCAGTTCTTC
CASSLGAGVHNEQFF
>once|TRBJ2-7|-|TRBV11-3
TGTGCCAGCAGCCTAGACGGGGAGGGGGCCTACGAGCAGTACTTC
CASSLDGEGAYEQYF
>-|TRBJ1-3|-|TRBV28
TGTGCCAGCAGCCCCGGGGGGTTCTCTGGAAACACCATATATTTT
CASSPGGFSGNTIYF
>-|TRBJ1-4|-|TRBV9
TGTGCCAGCAGCGTAGGGCAGGTATTGAATGAAAAACTGTTTTTT
CASSVGQVLNEKLFF
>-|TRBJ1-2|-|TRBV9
TGTGCCAGCAGCGCACAACCGGGTGGGGGGGCGCTTCACTATGGCTACACCTTC
CASSAQPGGGALHYGYTF
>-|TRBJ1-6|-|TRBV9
TGTGCCAGCAGCGTAGACGGGGGCGGGGGTTCACCCCTCCACTTT
CASSVDGGGGSPLHF
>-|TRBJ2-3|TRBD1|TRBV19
TGTGCCAGTAGTATAGGTGAGACAGGGTGGTCAGATACGCAGTATTTT
CASSIGETGWSDTQYF
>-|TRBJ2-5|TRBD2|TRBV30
TGTGCCTGGAGTGTTATGCGGGAGCCGGAGACCCAGTACTTC
CAWSVMREPETQYF
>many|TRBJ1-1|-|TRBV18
TGTGCCAGCTCAGGGTGGAACGGGGACACTGAAGCTTTCTTT
CASSGWNGDTEAFF
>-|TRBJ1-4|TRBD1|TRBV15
TGTGCCACCAGCCTTGACAGGGGTGAGGCGGAAAAACTGTTTTTT
CATSLDRGEAEKLFF
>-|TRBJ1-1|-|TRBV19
TGTGCCAGTAGTGGTCGAAGGGGGACTGAAGCTTTCTTT
CASSGRRGTEAFF
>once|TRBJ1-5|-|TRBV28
TGTGCCACCACCGGGGGAAATCAGCCCCAGCATTTT
CATTGGNQPQHF
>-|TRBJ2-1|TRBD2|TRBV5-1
TGCGCCAGCAGCCTCGGACTAGCGGCGTTCTACAATGAGCAGTTCTTC
CASSLGLAAFYNEQFF
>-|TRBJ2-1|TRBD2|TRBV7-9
TGTGCCAGCAGCTTAGTACCCCAACTAGCGGGAGATAATGAGCAGTTCTTC
CASSLVPQLAGDNEQFF
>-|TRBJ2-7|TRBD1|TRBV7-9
TGTGCCAGCAGCCGCGACAGGGAACACGAGCAGTACTTC
CASSRDREHEQYF
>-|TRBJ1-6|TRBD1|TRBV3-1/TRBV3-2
TGTGCCAGCAGCATAGGACAGGAAAATTCACCCCTCCACTTT
CASSIGQENSPLHF
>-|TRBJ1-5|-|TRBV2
TGTGCCAGCAGTGGCCGGAGTAGCAATCAGCCCCAGCATTTT
CASSGRSSNQPQHF
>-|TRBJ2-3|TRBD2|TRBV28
TGTGCCAGCAGTTCCTCTTTAGCGGGAGGGGGCACAGATACGCAGTATTTT
CASSSSLAGGGTDTQYF
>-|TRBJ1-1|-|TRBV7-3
TGTGCCAGCAGCGAGCTGAGGAACACTGAAGCTTTCTTT
CASSELRNTEAFF
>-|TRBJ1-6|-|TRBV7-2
TGTGCCAGCACCGAGGGAGGGAGGGTTTTTTCACCCCTCCACTTT
CASTEGGRVFSPLHF
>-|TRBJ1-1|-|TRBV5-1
TGCGCCAGCAGCCCCGGGGTAATGAACACTGAAGCTTTCTTT
CASSPGVMNTEAFF
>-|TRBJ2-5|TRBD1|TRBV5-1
TGCGCCAGCAGCTTCCGACAGGGGAAGGAAGAGACCCAGTACTTC
CASSFRQGKEETQYF
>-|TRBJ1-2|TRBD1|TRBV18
TGTGCCAGCTCACCCACCGGGACAGGGGGGAACTATGGCTACACCTTC
CASSPTGTGGNYGYTF
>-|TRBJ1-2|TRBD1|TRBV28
TGTGCCAGCAATCCGGACAGGGGTGGGGGCTACACCTTC
CASNPDRGGGYTF
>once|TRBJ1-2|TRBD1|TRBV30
TGTGCCTGGAGTGCGACGGGACAGGGGTATGGCTACACCTTC
CAWSATGQGYGYTF
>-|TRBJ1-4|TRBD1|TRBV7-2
TGTGCCAGCAGCGAAACAGGGGCCCCCCTAGGAAAACTGTTTTTT
CASSETGAPLGKLFF
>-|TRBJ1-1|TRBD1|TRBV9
TGTGCCAGCAGCGTTTCAGGGGGGCCCATGAACACTGAAGCTTTCTTT
CASSVSGGPMNTEAFF
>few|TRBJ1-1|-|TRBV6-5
TGTGCCAGCAGTTATCAGCCAGGTGCTACTGAAGCTTTCTTT
CASSYQPGATEAFF
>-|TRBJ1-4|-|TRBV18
TGTGCCAGCTCAACCACCCAGGTGCCTGAAAAACTGTTTTTT
CASSTTQVPEKLFF
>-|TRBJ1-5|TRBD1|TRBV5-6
TGTGCCAGCAGCCAAATGACAGGGCATCAGCCCCAGCATTTT
CASSQMTGHQPQHF
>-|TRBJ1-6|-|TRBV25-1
TGTGCCAGCAGTGCCGTTCCGGGTTGGAATTCACCCCTCCACTTT
CASSAVPGWNSPLHF
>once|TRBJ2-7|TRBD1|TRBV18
TGTGCCAGCTCATCCGGGACAGTAGCCTACGAGCAGTACTTC
CASSSGTVAYEQYF
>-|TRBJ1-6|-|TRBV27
TGTGCCAGCAGTTTTAGGCAGGGTAATTCACCCCTCCACTTT
CASSFRQGNSPLHF
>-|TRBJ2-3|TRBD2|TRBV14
TGTGCCAGCAGCCAAGACTTGACTAGCGGGTTAACTAGCACAGATACGCAGTATTTT
CASSQDLTSGLTSTDTQYF
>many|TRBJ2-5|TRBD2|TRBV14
TGTGCCAGCAGCCAAGAGGCTAGCGGGAGGGCCAAAAGCCCAGAGATGTCCCAGTACTTC
CASSQEASGRAKSPEMSQYF